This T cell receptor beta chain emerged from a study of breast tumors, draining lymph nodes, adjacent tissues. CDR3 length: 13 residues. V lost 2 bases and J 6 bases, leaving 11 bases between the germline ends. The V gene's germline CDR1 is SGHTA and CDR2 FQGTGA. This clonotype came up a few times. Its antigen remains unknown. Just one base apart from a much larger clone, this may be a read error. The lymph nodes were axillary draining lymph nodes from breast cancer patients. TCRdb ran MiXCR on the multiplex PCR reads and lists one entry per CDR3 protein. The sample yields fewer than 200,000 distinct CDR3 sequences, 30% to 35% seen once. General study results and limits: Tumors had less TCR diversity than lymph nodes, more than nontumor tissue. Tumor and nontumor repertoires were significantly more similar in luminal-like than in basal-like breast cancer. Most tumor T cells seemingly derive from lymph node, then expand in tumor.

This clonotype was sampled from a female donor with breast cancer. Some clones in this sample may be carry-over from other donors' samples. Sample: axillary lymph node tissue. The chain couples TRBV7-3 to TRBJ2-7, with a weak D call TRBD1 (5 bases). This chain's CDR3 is CASSLGANCEQYF. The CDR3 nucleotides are TGTGCCAGCAGCTTAGGGGCTAACTGCGAGCAGTACTTC.